This T cell receptor (beta chain) comes out of a study of T cell responses to AZD1222 COVID-19 vaccine. Germline trimming cut 6 bases from V and 8 bases from J; bases unmatched to any gene: 11. The germline V gene has CDR1 SEHNR and CDR2 FQNEAQ (reference sequence). The CDR3 runs to 15 residues. Data came from immunoSEQ multiplex PCR; TCRdb stores just in-frame clones and leaves some out. This sample has just under 80,000 clones, with roughly nine tenths found just once. The chain links TRBV7-9 to TRBJ2-1, with TRBD2 matching 9 bases. The receptor was isolated from an adult who received the AZD1222 COVID-19 vaccine. The specimen comprised peripheral blood, sampled 28 days after the second AZD1222 dose. CDR3 sequence: CASSTGTSITYEQFF. CDR3 sequence (DNA): TGTGCCAGCAGTACCGGGACTAGCATTACGTATGAGCAGTTCTTC.